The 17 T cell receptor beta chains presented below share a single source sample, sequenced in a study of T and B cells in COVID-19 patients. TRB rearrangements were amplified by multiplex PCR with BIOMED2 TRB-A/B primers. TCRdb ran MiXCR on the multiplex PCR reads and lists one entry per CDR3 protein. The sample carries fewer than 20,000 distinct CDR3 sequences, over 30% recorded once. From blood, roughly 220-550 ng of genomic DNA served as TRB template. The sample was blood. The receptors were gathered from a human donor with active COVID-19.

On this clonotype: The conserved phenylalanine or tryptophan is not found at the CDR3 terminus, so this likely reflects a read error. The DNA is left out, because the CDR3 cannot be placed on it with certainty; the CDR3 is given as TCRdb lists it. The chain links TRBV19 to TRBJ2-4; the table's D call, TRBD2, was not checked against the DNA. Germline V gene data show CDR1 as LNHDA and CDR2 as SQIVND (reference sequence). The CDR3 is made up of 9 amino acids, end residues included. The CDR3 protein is CASSISGAS.

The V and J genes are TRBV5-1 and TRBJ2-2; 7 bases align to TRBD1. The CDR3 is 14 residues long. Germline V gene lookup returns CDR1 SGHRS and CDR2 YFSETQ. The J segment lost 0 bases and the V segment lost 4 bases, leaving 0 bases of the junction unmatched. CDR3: CASSGTANTGELFF. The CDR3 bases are TGCGCCAGCAGCGGGACAGCGAACACCGGGGAGCTGTTTTTT.

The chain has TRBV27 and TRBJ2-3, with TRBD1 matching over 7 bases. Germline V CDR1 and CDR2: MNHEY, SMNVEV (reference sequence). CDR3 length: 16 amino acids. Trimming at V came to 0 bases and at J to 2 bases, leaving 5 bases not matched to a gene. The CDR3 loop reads CASSLSGGDLTDTQYF. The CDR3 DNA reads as TGTGCCAGCAGTTTATCAGGGGGCGACCTCACAGATACGCAGTATTTT.

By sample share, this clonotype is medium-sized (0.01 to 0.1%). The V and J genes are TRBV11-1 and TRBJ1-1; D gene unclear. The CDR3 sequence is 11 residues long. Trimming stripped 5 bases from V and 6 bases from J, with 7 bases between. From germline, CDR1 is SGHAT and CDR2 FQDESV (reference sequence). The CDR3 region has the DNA TGTGCCAGCAGCGACTGGGCTGAAGCTTTCTTT. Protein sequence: CASSDWAEAFF. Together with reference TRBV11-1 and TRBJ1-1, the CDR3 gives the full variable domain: EAEVAQSPRYKITEKSQAVAFWCDPISGHATLYWYRQILGQGPELLVQFQDESVVDDSQLPKDRFSAERLKGVDSTLKIQPAELGDSAMYLCASSDWAEAFFGQGTRLTVV.

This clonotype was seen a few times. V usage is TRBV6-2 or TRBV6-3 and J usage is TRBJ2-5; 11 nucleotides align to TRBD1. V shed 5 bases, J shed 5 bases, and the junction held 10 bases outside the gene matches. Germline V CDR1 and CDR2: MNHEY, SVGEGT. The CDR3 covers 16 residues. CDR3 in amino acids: CASSRGTGGGVETQYF. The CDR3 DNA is TGTGCCAGCAGTCGGGGGACAGGGGGTGGTGTTGAGACCCAGTACTTC.

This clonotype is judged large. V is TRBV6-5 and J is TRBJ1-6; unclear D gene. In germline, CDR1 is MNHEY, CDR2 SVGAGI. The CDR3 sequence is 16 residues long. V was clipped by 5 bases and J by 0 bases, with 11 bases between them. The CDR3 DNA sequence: TGTGCCAGCAGTCCCCTGTCCAGCTCCTATAATTCACCCCTCCACTTT. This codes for CASSPLSSSYNSPLHF.

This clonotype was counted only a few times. The CDR3: CASSGQGSTGELFF. The CDR3 bases are TGTGCCAGCAGCGGACAGGGGAGCACCGGGGAGCTGTTTTTT. The gene calls are TRBV6-4 and TRBJ2-2, with 9 bases identical to TRBD1. CDR3 size: 14 residues. Germline lookup yields CDR1 MRHNA and CDR2 SNTAGT. Losses at the gene ends were 6 bases for V and 4 bases for J; bases not matched to a gene: 3.

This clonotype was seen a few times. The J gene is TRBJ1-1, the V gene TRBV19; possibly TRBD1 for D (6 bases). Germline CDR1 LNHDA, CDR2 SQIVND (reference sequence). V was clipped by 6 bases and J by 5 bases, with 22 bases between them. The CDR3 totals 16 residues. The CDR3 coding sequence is TGTGCCAGTAGCCGGCATACAGGGCCAACGGTTACTGAAGCTTTCTTT. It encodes CASSRHTGPTVTEAFF.

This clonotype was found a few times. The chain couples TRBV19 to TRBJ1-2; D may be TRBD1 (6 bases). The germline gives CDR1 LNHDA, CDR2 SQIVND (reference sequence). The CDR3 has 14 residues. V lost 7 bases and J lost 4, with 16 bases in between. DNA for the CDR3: TGTGCCAGTAAGGGACTACAGGGTTTCTATGGCTACACCTTC. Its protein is CASKGLQGFYGYTF.

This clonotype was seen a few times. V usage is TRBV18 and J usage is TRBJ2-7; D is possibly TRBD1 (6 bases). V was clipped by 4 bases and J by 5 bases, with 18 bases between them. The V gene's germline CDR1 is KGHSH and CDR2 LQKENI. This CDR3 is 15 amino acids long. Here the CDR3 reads CASSRSTGKSDEQYF. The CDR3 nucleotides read TGTGCCAGCTCACGATCTACAGGGAAGTCCGACGAGCAGTACTTC.

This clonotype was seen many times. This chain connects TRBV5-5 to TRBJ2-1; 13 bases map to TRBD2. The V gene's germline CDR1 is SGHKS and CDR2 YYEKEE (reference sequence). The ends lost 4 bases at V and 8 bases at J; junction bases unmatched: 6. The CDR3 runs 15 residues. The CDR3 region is CASSKEGLAGHEQFF. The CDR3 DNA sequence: TGTGCCAGCAGCAAAGAGGGACTAGCGGGGCATGAGCAGTTCTTC.

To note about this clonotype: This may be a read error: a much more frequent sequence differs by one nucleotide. CDR3 DNA sequence: TGTGCCAGCATCCCTCCTAGCGGGGGGGCAGGTGAGCAGTTCTTC. Translation gives CASIPPSGGAGEQFF. The chain employs TRBV6-5 and TRBJ2-1; 12 bases agree with TRBD2. CDR3 length: 15 residues. Germline loops: CDR1 MNHEY, CDR2 SVGAGI. The ends lost 7 bases at V and 9 bases at J; junction bases unmatched: 10.

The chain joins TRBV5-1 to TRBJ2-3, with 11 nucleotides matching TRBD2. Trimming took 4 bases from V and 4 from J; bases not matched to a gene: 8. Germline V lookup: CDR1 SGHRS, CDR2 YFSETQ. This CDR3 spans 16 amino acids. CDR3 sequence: CASSLVAGGPADTQYF. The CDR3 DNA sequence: TGCGCCAGCAGCCTAGTAGCGGGGGGGCCCGCAGATACGCAGTATTTT.

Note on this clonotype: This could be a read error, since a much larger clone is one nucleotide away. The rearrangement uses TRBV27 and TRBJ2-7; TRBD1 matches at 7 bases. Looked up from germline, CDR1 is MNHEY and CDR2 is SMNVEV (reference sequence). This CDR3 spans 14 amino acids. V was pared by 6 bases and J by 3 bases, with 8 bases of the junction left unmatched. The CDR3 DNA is TGTGCCAGCAGGTCCGCTTGGGACAGCTACGAGCAGTACTTC. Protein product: CASRSAWDSYEQYF.

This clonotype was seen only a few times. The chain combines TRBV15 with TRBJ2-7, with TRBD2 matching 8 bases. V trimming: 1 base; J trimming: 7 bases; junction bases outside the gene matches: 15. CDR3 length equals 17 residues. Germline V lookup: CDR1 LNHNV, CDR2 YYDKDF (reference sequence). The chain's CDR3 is CATSRGFGTRGPGEQYV. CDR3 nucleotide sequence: TGTGCCACCAGCAGAGGATTCGGGACTAGGGGTCCGGGGGAGCAGTACGTC.

The CDR3 loop reads CASSLAGTQSGEQFF. CDR3 bases: TGTGCCAGCAGCTTGGCCGGGACTCAAAGTGGGGAGCAGTTCTTC. The chain has TRBV5-5 and TRBJ2-1; D might be TRBD2 (6 bases). CDR3 length: 15 residues. V was pared by 0 bases and J by 10 bases, with 17 bases between. CDR1 is SGHKS and CDR2 is YYEKEE in the germline V gene (reference sequence).

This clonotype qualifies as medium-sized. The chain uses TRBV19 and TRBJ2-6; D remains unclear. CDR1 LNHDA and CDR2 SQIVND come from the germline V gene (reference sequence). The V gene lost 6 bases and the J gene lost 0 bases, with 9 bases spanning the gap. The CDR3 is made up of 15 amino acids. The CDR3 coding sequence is TGTGCCAGTAGCACTGGCTACTCTGGGGCCAACGTCCTGACTTTC. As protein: CASSTGYSGANVLTF.